This is a list of T cell receptor beta chains from one sample in a study of cytotoxic CD8 clonotypes in ibrutinib-treated CLL. Assay: immunoSEQ multiplex PCR; the TCRdb copy retains only in-frame clones and omits some. The sample has around 130,000 clones, less than 90% seen once. Sequenced material: PBMCs, taken after 24 months of ibrutinib treatment. The source is a human donor with chronic lymphocytic leukemia. CDR3s include the opening cysteine and the closing phenylalanine or tryptophan. D genes are given only for firm matches. Where a row states a size, it is once, few, many or the class of an expanded clone; other rows omit it.

11 TRBJ1-1 once TRBV30 . TGTGCCTGGAGTGTAGGGGGAGTAGCTTTCTTT CAWSVGGVAFF
15 TRBJ1-6 few TRBV19 . TGTGCCAGTAGTATTGAGAGACGGAATAATTCACCCCTCCACTTT CASSIERRNNSPLHF
13 TRBJ2-2 . TRBV18 . TGTGCCAGCTCACCGCCGAACACCGGGGAGCTGTTTTTT CASSPPNTGELFF
15 TRBJ1-2 . TRBV5-4 TRBD1 TGTGCCAGCAGCTTGGCGGGGACAGGGGGCGATGGCTACACCTTC CASSLAGTGGDGYTF
15 TRBJ1-1 . TRBV28 . TGTGCCAGTAGGCGTAGGGTTTTAATGAACACTGAAGCTTTCTTT CASRRRVLMNTEAFF
16 TRBJ1-5 . TRBV28 . TGTGCCAGCAGTTTACGGCCCGGGTTCCTCAATCAGCCCCAGCATTTT CASSLRPGFLNQPQHF
17 TRBJ1-1 . TRBV5-8 TRBD1 TGTGCCAGCAGCTTCAACAGGGGGAGATGGTCCGATCTAGAAGCTTTCTTT CASSFNRGRWSDLEAFF
20 TRBJ2-5 . TRBV5-1 TRBD2 TGCGCCAGCAGCTTGCAGCCGGCTGGGACTAGCGGGGGAGCCAAAGAGACCCAGTACTTC CASSLQPAGTSGGAKETQYF
18 TRBJ2-6 . TRBV19 TRBD2 TGTGCCAGTAGTAGGGTAGCGGGGGACCCCTCTGGGGCCAACGTCCTGACTTTC CASSRVAGDPSGANVLTF
13 TRBJ2-6 . TRBV5-6 . TGTGCCAGCAGCTTCTCGGGGGCCAACGTCCTGACTTTC CASSFSGANVLTF
16 TRBJ1-4 . TRBV18 . TGTGCCAGCTCACCGTTCGGTTCTGGGGCTAATGAAAAACTGTTTTTT CASSPFGSGANEKLFF
13 TRBJ1-1 many TRBV2 . TGTGCCAGCAGTACCCAGGGGAACACTGAAGCTTTCTTT CASSTQGNTEAFF
12 TRBJ1-4 . TRBV6-1 . TGTGCCACTAACAGTGGAGGTGAAAAACTGTTTTTT CATNSGGEKLFF
14 TRBJ2-3 . TRBV30 TRBD2 TGTGCCTGGAGTTTGGGGGGGGGCACAGATACGCAGTATTTT CAWSLGGGTDTQYF
13 TRBJ1-1 . TRBV2 . TGTGCCAGCAGACCATTTTTAAACACTGAAGCTTTCTTT CASRPFLNTEAFF
15 TRBJ1-6 once TRBV1 . TGCACCAGCAGCCAAGACAGGTTGGGCAATTCACCCCTCCACTTT CTSSQDRLGNSPLHF
15 TRBJ1-6 . TRBV6-6 . TGTGCCAGCAGTTACTCAGGCCCTCCCGTGGAACCCCTCCACTTT CASSYSGPPVEPLHF
15 TRBJ1-6 . TRBV30 TRBD1 TGTGCCTGGAGCCAAAACAGGGGGGGGAATTCACCCCTCCACTTT CAWSQNRGGNSPLHF
16 TRBJ2-1 . TRBV18 TRBD2 TGTGCCAGCTCACCGGGACTAGCGGGGACGGGTAGTGAGCAGTTCTTC CASSPGLAGTGSEQFF
17 TRBJ2-7 . TRBV18 TRBD2 TGTGCCAGCTCACCTGGGTTTCAGCGGGGAAGCTCCTACGAGCAGTACTTC CASSPGFQRGSSYEQYF
15 TRBJ2-3 . TRBV5-8 TRBD2 TGTGCCAGCAGCCCTACGGGGGGGCCGGGAGATACGCAGTATTTT CASSPTGGPGDTQYF
14 TRBJ1-5 once TRBV6-6 . TGTGCCAGCACCGAGGGAGGGATGGATCAGCCCCAGCATTTT CASTEGGMDQPQHF
14 TRBJ2-7 . TRBV6-5 . TGTGCCAGCAGTTGGAACGGACAGTCCTACGAGCAGTACTTC CASSWNGQSYEQYF
13 TRBJ2-2 once TRBV5-1 . TGCGCCAGCAGCTTGGCCGGCACCGGGGAGCTGTTTTTT CASSLAGTGELFF
15 TRBJ1-4 . TRBV2 . TGTGCCAGCAGCCCCCCCGGAGGCGGCTCAGGAAAACTGTTTTTT CASSPPGGGSGKLFF
13 TRBJ1-2 . TRBV6-6 . TGTGCCAGCAGTTTGGACGGCCGCTTGGGCTACACCTTC CASSLDGRLGYTF
14 TRBJ2-7 . TRBV6-6 . TGTGCCAGCAGTACCAGGGTAGGGGGCTACGAGCAGTACTTC CASSTRVGGYEQYF
15 TRBJ2-2 . TRBV30 . TGTGCCTGGAGTGCCCGGGGACATGGCACCGGGGAGCTGTTTTTT CAWSARGHGTGELFF
15 TRBJ2-5 . TRBV30 . TGTGCCTGGAGTGTAGGCAGGACAGCCCAAGAGACCCAGTACTTC CAWSVGRTAQETQYF
18 TRBJ2-2 . TRBV19 . TGTGCCAGTAGTATATCCTGGCGGCTAGTGACGATCACCGGGGAGCTGTTTTTT CASSISWRLVTITGELFF
19 TRBJ1-6 . TRBV7-9 TRBD1 TGTGCCTCAAAAACGGGGGCAGGGGGCAGGGGCCCCTATAATTCACCCCTCCACTTT CASKTGAGGRGPYNSPLHF
19 TRBJ2-2 . TRBV7-9 TRBD2 TGTGCCAGCAGCTTTAATGGCGGGGGGCCAGGAACTCACACCGGGGAGCTGTTTTTT CASSFNGGGPGTHTGELFF
14 TRBJ1-6 . TRBV6-5 . TGTGCCAGCAGTTACTCCGGGACACATTCACCCCTCCACTTT CASSYSGTHSPLHF
17 TRBJ1-6 . TRBV10-3 TRBD1 TGTGCCATCAGTGCCACGGGGGACAGGAGATATAATTCACCCCTCCACTTT CAISATGDRRYNSPLHF
16 TRBJ1-1 . TRBV7-8 . TGTGCCAGCAGCTTAGTAACCGGGTTGTCGAACACTGAAGCTTTCTTT CASSLVTGLSNTEAFF
16 TRBJ1-1 . TRBV7-2 . TGTGCCAGCACCCCGGCAGGGTACGGGGGAAACACTGAAGCTTTCTTT CASTPAGYGGNTEAFF
16 TRBJ2-7 . TRBV4-2 TRBD2 TGTGCCAGCAGCCAAGTTGAACTAGCGGGTATTAACGAGCAGTACTTC CASSQVELAGINEQYF
15 TRBJ1-6 . TRBV6-5 TRBD1 TGTGCCAGCACCAGGAGTGTGACAGGGGTTTTACCCCTCCACTTT CASTRSVTGVLPLHF
15 TRBJ2-5 . TRBV18 . TGTGCCAGCTCACCACCGGCCGGGTACCAAGAGACCCAGTACTTC CASSPPAGYQETQYF
14 TRBJ1-3 . TRBV9 . TGTGCCAGCACCCCGGGCAGGTCTGGAAACACCATATATTTT CASTPGRSGNTIYF